A selection of T cell receptor beta chains follows, all from one sample in a study of response to subunit inactivated influenza vaccine. TCRdb ran MiXCR on the RT-PCR reads and lists one entry per CDR3 protein. Here the sample spans around 760,000 distinct CDR3 sequences, approximately 15% being singletons. The input for sequencing was PBMCs from blood, taken 14 days before vaccination. The receptors were gathered from a man over 45 who received an inactivated influenza vaccine. The CDR3 runs from the conserved cysteine through the conserved F or W. D genes are given only for firm matches. Only some rows state a clone size, as once, few, many or a class for expanded clones.

>.|TRBV4-3|.|TRBJ1-1
TGCGCCAGCAGCCGGGAACTGCTGCCGAACACTGAAGCTTTCTTT
CASSRELLPNTEAFF
>.|TRBV11-2|TRBD1|TRBJ2-2
TGTGCCAGCAGGAAACCGGGACAGGGTGGCACCGGGGAGCTGTTTTTT
CASRKPGQGGTGELFF
>few|TRBV10-3|.|TRBJ2-7
TGTGCCATCAGTGAGTCGATCGGTAGCCGTTCCGAGCAGTACTTC
CAISESIGSRSEQYF
>many|TRBV5-1|.|TRBJ2-7
TGCGCCAGCAGTGAGACCTTCCCCAACTCCTACGAGCAGTACTTC
CASSETFPNSYEQYF
>.|TRBV9|.|TRBJ1-3
TGTGCCAGCTGGGGTTCCGTAGGGGCTACTACAGGAAACACCATATATTTT
CASWGSVGATTGNTIYF
>many|TRBV5-1|TRBD1|TRBJ1-1
TGCGCCAGCAGCTTGGGCACAGGGGAGGGAAACACTGAAGCTTTCTTT
CASSLGTGEGNTEAFF
>.|TRBV6-4|.|TRBJ2-3
TGTGCCAGCAGTGACTCGGGGGGGGCTGGCACAGATACGCAGTATTTT
CASSDSGGAGTDTQYF
>few|TRBV7-2|.|TRBJ1-5
TGTGCCAGCAGCTTTACCAGAGGGGGGAGAAATCAGCCCCAGCATTTT
CASSFTRGGRNQPQHF
>many|TRBV24-1|.|TRBJ2-2
TGTGCCACCAGTGATTACGCTACTGGGGGCATCGGGGAGCTGTTTTTT
CATSDYATGGIGELFF
>.|TRBV5-1|TRBD2|TRBJ2-1
TGCGCCAGCAGCTTGGAGGGAGGGCCCAGGAATGAGCAGTTCTTC
CASSLEGGPRNEQFF
>few|TRBV7-3|TRBD2|TRBJ2-1
TGTGCCAGCAGCTTAACGGGCGGGAGGACGAGCTCCTACAATGAGCAGTTCTTC
CASSLTGGRTSSYNEQFF
>few|TRBV7-2|TRBD1|TRBJ2-7
TGTGCCAGCAGCTTCTCCCGACAGGGAACCTCCTACGAGCAGTACTTC
CASSFSRQGTSYEQYF
>.|TRBV28|TRBD2|TRBJ2-1
TGTGCCACCGGTAACCCCTCTAGCGGGGGGTCCTCCTACAATGAGCAGTTCTTC
CATGNPSSGGSSYNEQFF
>few|TRBV5-1|TRBD1|TRBJ2-3
TGCGCCAGCAGCGGGGATGGACAGGCATCAGATACGCAGTATTTT
CASSGDGQASDTQYF
>few|TRBV4-3|TRBD2|TRBJ2-1
TGCGCCAGCAGCCAAGAAATGCGGGAGGTCTCCTACAATGAGCAGTTCTTC
CASSQEMREVSYNEQFF
>.|TRBV13|TRBD2|TRBJ2-7
TGTGCCAGCAGCTTTAGCGGGAGGTCTCTCGAGCAGTACTTC
CASSFSGRSLEQYF
>.|TRBV12-3/TRBV12-4|TRBD1|TRBJ2-3
TGTGCCAGCAGGCCTGGACAGGTCTTAACAGATACGCAGTATTTT
CASRPGQVLTDTQYF
>.|TRBV29-1|TRBD1|TRBJ2-3
TGCAGCGCCTTCTCCGGGACAGAAACAGATACGCAGTGTTTT
CSAFSGTETDTQCF
>.|TRBV5-1|.|TRBJ2-7
TGCGCCAGCAGCTTGGCGGCGTTGGCCCACCTAAGCTCCTACGAGCAGTACTTC
CASSLAALAHLSSYEQYF
>few|TRBV24-1|.|TRBJ2-5
TGTGCCACCAGTGACACCAACCTAGGGGCCCAGTACTTC
CATSDTNLGAQYF
>few|TRBV6-2/TRBV6-3|.|TRBJ1-2
TGTGCCAGCAAGGATCCTAACTATGGCTACACCTTC
CASKDPNYGYTF
>few|TRBV5-1|TRBD2|TRBJ2-3
TGCGCCAGCAGCTTCTTTACTAGCGGGAGGGCCACAGATACGCAGTATTTT
CASSFFTSGRATDTQYF
>few|TRBV30|TRBD2|TRBJ2-1
TGTGCCACAGGACGGGACTACTACAATGAGCAGTTCTTC
CATGRDYYNEQFF
>many|TRBV12-3/TRBV12-4|.|TRBJ1-2
TGTGCCAGCAGTCCCCAGCACAGGGCATGGGGCTACACCTTC
CASSPQHRAWGYTF
>.|TRBV28|.|TRBJ2-7
TGTGCCAGCAGTAAAAGTATATCCTACGAGCAGTACTTC
CASSKSISYEQYF
>few|TRBV24-1|TRBD1|TRBJ2-2
TGTGCCACCAGTGATTTAAAGGGGGCCGGGACAACGAACACCGGGGAGCTGTTTTTT
CATSDLKGAGTTNTGELFF
>few|TRBV3-1|.|TRBJ1-5
TGTGCCAGCAGCCAAGGAAGGACCAATCAGCCCCAGCATTTT
CASSQGRTNQPQHF
>many|TRBV7-2|TRBD2|TRBJ2-1
TGTGCCAGCAGCTTAGTTGCGGGGGGAAAATCCCCTCAGTTCTTC
CASSLVAGGKSPQFF
>many|TRBV27|.|TRBJ2-7
TGTGCCAGCAGTGACTTCGGTAGGGACTACGAGCAGTACTTC
CASSDFGRDYEQYF